This T cell receptor beta chain was identified during a study of identical twins. General study findings and limits: With monozygotic twins, out-of-frame TCR alpha sharing exceeded what models estimated. When twins shared out-of-frame alpha sequences, those sequences had excess low generation probability.

A template switching step contributed a universal primer site, while unique molecular identifiers were present in the cDNA. TCRdb recomputed calls from the 5' RACE reads with MiXCR, one row per CDR3 protein. The sample has about 430,000 distinct CDR3 sequences, around 20% seen once; the top ten hold about 12%. On this clonotype: As yet, its antigen is unknown.

The CDR3 consists of 15 residues. The germline V gene has CDR1 MNHEY and CDR2 SMNVEV (reference sequence). Germline trimming cut 2 bases from V and 10 bases from J; bases unmatched to any gene: 10. The material sequenced was naive T cells sorted from blood. The V and J genes are TRBV27 and TRBJ2-5; 10 bases map to TRBD2. The TCR originated in a man aged 50-60 years in good health. The CDR3 reads CASSLGSGGVHIQYF. The CDR3 DNA is TGTGCCAGCAGTTTAGGAAGCGGGGGGGTCCATATCCAGTACTTC.